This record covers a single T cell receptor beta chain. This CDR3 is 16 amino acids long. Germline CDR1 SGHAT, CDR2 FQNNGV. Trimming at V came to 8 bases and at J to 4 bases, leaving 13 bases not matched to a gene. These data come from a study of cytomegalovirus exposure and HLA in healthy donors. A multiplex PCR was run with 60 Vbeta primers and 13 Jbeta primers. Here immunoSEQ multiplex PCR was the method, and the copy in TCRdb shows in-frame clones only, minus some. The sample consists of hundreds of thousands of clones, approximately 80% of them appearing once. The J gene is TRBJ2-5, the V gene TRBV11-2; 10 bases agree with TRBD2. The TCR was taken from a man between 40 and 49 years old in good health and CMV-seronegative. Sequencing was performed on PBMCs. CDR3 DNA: TGTGCCAGCCGTAAAGCGGGAGGGCCGATAGTAGAGACCCAGTACTTC. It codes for CASRKAGGPIVETQYF.